One T cell receptor (beta chain) is described in this entry. Trimming took 5 bases from V and 1 from J, leaving 14 bases between them. The germline gives CDR1 MNHEY, CDR2 SMNVEV (reference sequence). The CDR3 length is 15 residues. The recovered donors of Cohort 3 showed two negative PCRs, clearance, or symptom resolution. Sequencing was performed with immunoSEQ multiplex PCR; in TCRdb, only in-frame clones are kept and a portion is missing. The data hold over 150,000 clones, with about 86% observed a single time. This entry belongs to a study of blood T cell repertoires in COVID-19. Study background: Collection of acute and convalescent COVID-19 samples took place in the United States, Italy and Spain.

V is TRBV27 and J is TRBJ1-1; TRBD1 is a possible D gene (5 bases). The TCR comes from a middle-aged man who had recovered from COVID-19. Sequenced sample: PBMCs or T cells enriched from blood (not recorded which). The CDR3 region is CASSPIQAPNTEAFF. The DNA for the CDR3 is TGTGCCAGCAGTCCAATACAGGCCCCGAACACTGAAGCTTTCTTT.